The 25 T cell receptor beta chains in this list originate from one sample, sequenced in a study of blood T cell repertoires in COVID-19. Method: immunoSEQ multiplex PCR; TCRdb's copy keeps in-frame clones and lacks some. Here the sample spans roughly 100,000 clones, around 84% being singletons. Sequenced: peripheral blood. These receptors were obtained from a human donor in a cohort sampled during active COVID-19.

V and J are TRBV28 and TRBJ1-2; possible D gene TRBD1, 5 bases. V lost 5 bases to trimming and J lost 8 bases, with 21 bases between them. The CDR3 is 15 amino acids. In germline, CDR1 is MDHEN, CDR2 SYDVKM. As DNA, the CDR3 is TGTGCCAGCAGTCTCGAAGACAGCCCTTTGGGAGGCTACACCTTC. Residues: CASSLEDSPLGGYTF.

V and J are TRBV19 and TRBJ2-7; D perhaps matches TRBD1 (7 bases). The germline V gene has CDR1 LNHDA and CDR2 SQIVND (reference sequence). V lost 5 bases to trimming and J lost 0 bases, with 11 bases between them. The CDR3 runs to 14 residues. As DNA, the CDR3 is TGTGCCAGTAGTCCGCGGGACAGCTCCTACGAGCAGTACTTC. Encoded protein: CASSPRDSSYEQYF.

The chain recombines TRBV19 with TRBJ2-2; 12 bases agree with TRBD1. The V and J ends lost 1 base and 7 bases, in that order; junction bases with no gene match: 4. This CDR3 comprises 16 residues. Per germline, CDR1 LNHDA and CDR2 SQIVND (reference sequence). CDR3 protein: CASSIGGQGAGGELFF. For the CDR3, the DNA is TGTGCCAGTAGTATAGGGGGACAGGGGGCCGGCGGGGAGCTGTTTTTT.

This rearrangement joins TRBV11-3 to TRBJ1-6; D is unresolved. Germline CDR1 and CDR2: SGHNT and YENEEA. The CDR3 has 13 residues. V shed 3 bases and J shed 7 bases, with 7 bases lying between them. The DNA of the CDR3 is TGTGCCAGCAGCTTTGGAGGGAATTCACCCCTCCACTTT. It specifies CASSFGGNSPLHF.

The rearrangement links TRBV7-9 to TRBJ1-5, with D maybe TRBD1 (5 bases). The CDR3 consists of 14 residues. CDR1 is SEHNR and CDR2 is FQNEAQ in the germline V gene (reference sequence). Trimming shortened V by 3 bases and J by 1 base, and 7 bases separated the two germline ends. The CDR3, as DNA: TGTGCCAGCAGCTTGGCAGGGAGCAATCAGCCCCAGCATTTT. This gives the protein CASSLAGSNQPQHF.

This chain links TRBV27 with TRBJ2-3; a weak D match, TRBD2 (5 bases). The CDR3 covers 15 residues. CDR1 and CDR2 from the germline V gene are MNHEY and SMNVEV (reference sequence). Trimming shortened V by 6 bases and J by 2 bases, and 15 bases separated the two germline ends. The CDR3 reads CASSYTGLPTDTQYF. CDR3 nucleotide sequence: TGTGCCAGCAGCTATACCGGACTCCCCACAGATACGCAGTATTTT.

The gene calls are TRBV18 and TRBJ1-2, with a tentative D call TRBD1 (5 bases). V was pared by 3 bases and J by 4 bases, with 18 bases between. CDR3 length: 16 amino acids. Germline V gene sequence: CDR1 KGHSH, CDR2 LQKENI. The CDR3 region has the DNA TGTGCCAGCTCACCGAGCGCGGCGGGGCTTGGCTATGGCTACACCTTC. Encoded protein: CASSPSAAGLGYGYTF.

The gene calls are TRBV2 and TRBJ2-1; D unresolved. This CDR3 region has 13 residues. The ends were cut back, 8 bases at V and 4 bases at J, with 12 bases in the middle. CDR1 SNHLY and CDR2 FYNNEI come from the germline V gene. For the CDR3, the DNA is TGTGCCAGCGCTAGAGCCCTTTACAATGAGCAGTTCTTC. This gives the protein CASARALYNEQFF. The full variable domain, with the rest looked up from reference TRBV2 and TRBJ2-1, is EPEVTQTPSHQVTQMGQEVILRCVPISNHLYFYWYRQILGQKVEFLVSFYNNEISEKSEIFDDQFSVERPDGSNFTLKIRSTKLEDSAMYFCASARALYNEQFFGPGTRLTVL.

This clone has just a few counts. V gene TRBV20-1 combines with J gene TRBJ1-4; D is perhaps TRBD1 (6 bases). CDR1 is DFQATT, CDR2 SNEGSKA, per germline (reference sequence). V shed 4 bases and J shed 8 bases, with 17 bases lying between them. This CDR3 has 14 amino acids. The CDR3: CSATEVRGREKLFF. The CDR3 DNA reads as TGCAGTGCTACTGAGGTCAGGGGCCGGGAAAAACTGTTTTTT.

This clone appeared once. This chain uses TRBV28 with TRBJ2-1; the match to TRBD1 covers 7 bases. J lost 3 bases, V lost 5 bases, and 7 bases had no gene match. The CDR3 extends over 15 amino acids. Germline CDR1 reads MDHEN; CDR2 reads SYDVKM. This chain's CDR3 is CASSARTGVYNEQFF. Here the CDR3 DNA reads TGTGCCAGCAGTGCCCGGACAGGCGTCTACAATGAGCAGTTCTTC.

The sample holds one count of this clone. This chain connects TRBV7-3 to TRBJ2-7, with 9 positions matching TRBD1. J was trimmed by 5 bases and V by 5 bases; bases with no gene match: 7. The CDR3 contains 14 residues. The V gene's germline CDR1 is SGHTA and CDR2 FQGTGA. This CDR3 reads CASSPDRGWHEQYF. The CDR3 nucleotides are TGTGCCAGCAGCCCCGACAGGGGGTGGCACGAGCAGTACTTC.

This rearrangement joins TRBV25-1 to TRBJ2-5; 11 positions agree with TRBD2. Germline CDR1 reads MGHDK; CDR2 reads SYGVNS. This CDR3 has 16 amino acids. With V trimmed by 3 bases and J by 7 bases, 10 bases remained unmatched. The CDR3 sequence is CASSDPTSGGRGTQYF. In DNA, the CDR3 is TGTGCCAGCAGTGATCCCACTAGCGGGGGAAGAGGGACCCAGTACTTC.

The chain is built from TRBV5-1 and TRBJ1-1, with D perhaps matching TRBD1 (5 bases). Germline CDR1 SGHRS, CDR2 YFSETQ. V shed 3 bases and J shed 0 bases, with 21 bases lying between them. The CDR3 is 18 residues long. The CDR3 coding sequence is TGCGCCAGCAGCTCCCGTAACGGGAAGGGGAGGGTGAACACTGAAGCTTTCTTT. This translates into CASSSRNGKGRVNTEAFF.

In DNA, the CDR3 is TGTGCCAGCAGGGCCAGCGGGTCCCCTGGAAACACCATATATTTT. This translates into CASRASGSPGNTIYF. The rearrangement joins TRBV9 to TRBJ1-3; D unresolved. The CDR3 extends over 15 amino acids. V lost 5 bases and J 2 bases, leaving 14 bases between the germline ends. Germline CDR1 SGDLS, CDR2 YYNGEE.

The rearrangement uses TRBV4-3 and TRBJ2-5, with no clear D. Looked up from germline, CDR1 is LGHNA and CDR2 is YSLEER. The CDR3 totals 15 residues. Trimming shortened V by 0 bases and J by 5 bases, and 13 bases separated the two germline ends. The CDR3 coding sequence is TGCGCCAGCAGCCAAGATCACGGTAGCTTGGAGACCCAGTACTTC. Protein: CASSQDHGSLETQYF.

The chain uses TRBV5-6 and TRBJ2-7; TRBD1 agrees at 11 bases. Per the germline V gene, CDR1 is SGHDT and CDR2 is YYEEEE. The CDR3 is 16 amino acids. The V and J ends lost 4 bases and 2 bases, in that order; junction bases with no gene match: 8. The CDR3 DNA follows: TGTGCCAGCAGCCCCTTTCGGGGACAGGGGGCCTACGAGCAGTACTTC. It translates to CASSPFRGQGAYEQYF.

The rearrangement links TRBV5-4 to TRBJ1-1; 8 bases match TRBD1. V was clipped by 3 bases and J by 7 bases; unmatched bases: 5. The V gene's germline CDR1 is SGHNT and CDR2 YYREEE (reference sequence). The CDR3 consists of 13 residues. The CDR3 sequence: CASSYQGASEAFF. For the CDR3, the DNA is TGTGCCAGCAGCTACCAGGGGGCGAGTGAAGCTTTCTTT.

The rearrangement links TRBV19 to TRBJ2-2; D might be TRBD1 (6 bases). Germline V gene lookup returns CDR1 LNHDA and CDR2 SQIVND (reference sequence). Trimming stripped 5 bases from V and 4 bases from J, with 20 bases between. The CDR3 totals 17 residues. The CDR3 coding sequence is TGTGCCAGTAGTGATCCGGGACACAGATATGTCACCGGGGAGCTGTTTTTT. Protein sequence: CASSDPGHRYVTGELFF. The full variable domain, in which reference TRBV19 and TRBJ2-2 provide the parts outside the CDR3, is DGGITQSPKYLFRKEGQNVTLSCEQNLNHDAMYWYRQDPGQGLRLIYYSQIVNDFQKGDIAEGYSVSREKKESFPLTVTSAQKNPTAFYLCASSDPGHRYVTGELFFGEGSRLTVL.

The CDR3 sequence is CASSPGTGSEKLFF. The DNA of the CDR3 is TGTGCCAGCAGCCCCGGGACAGGGAGTGAAAAACTGTTTTTT. The chain links TRBV7-9 to TRBJ1-4, with 9 nucleotides matching TRBD1. Trimming removed 5 bases from V and 7 bases from J; junction bases left unmatched: 5. Germline V gene data show CDR1 as SEHNR and CDR2 as FQNEAQ (reference sequence). The CDR3 length is 14 residues.

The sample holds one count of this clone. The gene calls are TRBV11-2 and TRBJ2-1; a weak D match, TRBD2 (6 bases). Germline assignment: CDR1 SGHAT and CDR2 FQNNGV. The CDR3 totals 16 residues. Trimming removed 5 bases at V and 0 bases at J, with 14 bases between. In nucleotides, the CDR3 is TGTGCCAGCAGCCTTCCCCGGGGGTTCTCCTACAATGAGCAGTTCTTC. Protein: CASSLPRGFSYNEQFF.

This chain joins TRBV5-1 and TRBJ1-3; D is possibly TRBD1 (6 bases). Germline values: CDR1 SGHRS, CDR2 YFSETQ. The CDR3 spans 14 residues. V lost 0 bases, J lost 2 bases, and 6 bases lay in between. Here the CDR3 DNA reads TGCGCCAGCAGCTTGGGGACAGCTGGAAACACCATATATTTT. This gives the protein CASSLGTAGNTIYF.

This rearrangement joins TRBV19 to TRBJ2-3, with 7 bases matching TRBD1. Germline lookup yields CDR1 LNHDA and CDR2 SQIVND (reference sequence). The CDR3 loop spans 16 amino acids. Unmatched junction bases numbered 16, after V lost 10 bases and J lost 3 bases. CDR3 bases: TGTGCCACCCGCCCAAGATACAGGGGCTTGACAGATACGCAGTATTTT. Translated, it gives CATRPRYRGLTDTQYF.

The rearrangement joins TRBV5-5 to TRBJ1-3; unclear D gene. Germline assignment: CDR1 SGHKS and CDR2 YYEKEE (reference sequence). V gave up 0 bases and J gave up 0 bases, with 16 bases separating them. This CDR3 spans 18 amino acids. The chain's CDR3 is CASSLGWVAPSSGNTIYF. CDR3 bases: TGTGCCAGCAGCTTGGGGTGGGTAGCGCCAAGCTCTGGAAACACCATATATTTT.

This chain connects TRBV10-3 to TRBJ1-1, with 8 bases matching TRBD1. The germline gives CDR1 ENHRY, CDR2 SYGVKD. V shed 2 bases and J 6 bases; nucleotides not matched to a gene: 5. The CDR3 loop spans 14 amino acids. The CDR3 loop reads CAISEQPTGAEAFF. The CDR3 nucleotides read TGTGCCATCAGTGAGCAGCCGACAGGGGCTGAAGCTTTCTTT.

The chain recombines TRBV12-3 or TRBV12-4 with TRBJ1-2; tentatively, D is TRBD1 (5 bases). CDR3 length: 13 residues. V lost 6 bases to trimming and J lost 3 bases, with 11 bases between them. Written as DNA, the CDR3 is TGTGCCAGCAGGCCGGGACTGCACTATGGCTACACCTTC. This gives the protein CASRPGLHYGYTF.